This is a list of T cell receptor beta chains from one sample in a study of T cell changes during pregnancy in multiple sclerosis. Clones were sequenced by immunoSEQ multiplex PCR, and TCRdb holds only the in-frame ones, with some missing. The sample records tens of thousands of clones, around 94% being singletons. Sample: CD8+ T cells from peripheral blood mononuclear cells, taken in the third trimester of pregnancy. The receptors were gathered from a female donor in good health, enrolled as a control in a pregnancy study. The CDR3 runs from the conserved cysteine through the conserved F or W. A D gene is named only where the DNA matches it firmly. Size is stated for part of the rows, as once, few or many counts, or as a class when the clone is expanded.

j_call | d_call | clone_size | v_call | cdr3_nt | cdr3_aa
TRBJ2-4 | . | . | TRBV5-6 | TGTGCCAGCAGCCCCGTAGCCAAAAACATTCAGTACTTC | CASSPVAKNIQYF
TRBJ2-7 | . | . | TRBV4-1 | TGCGCCAGCAGCCAAGATCCGACAGGAGCCTACGAGCAGTACTTC | CASSQDPTGAYEQYF
TRBJ2-5 | TRBD1 | . | TRBV7-8 | TGTGCCAGCAGCCGATCAGGGGGCTGGGAGACCCAGTACTTC | CASSRSGGWETQYF
TRBJ1-6 | . | . | TRBV7-8 | TGTGCCAGCAGCTTAGTGATACCGAGACTGTCCTCCTATAATTCACCCCTCCACTTT | CASSLVIPRLSSYNSPLHF
TRBJ1-2 | . | . | TRBV29-1 | TGCAGCGTTGATGAGGATGGCTACACCTTC | CSVDEDGYTF
TRBJ2-7 | TRBD2 | . | TRBV25-1 | TGTGCCAGTCTCGCCTACACAAGCGGGGGGTCTTACGAGCAGTACTTC | CASLAYTSGGSYEQYF
TRBJ1-1 | . | once | TRBV4-2 | TGTGCCAGCAGCCCAAGGGGCGGGAACACTGAAGCTTTCTTT | CASSPRGGNTEAFF
TRBJ1-1 | . | . | TRBV7-9 | TGTGCCAGCAGCTTAGGTTCGGGAGCTTTCTTT | CASSLGSGAFF
TRBJ2-7 | TRBD1 | . | TRBV27 | TGTGCCAGCACCCCGGACAGGGGGCCGGGGGAGCAGTACTTC | CASTPDRGPGEQYF
TRBJ2-7 | TRBD1 | once | TRBV27 | TGTGCCAGCACCGACACTGCGACAGGGAGCTACGAGCAGTACTTC | CASTDTATGSYEQYF
TRBJ2-7 | TRBD1 | . | TRBV7-9 | TGTGCCAGCAGCCCCAGGGACAGGAGCTCCTACGAGCAGTACTTC | CASSPRDRSSYEQYF
TRBJ1-1 | . | . | TRBV11-2 | TGTGCCAGCAGCTACAGCAGGGTCGCGAACACTGAAGCTTTCTTT | CASSYSRVANTEAFF
TRBJ1-2 | TRBD1 | . | TRBV6-5 | TGTGCCAGCAGTCTACAGGGGGCAGGCTATGGCTACACCTTC | CASSLQGAGYGYTF
TRBJ1-2 | TRBD1 | . | TRBV14 | TGTGCCAGCAGCCAAGATCCCAGGGGGATTGGTGGCTACACCTTC | CASSQDPRGIGGYTF
TRBJ2-7 | . | . | TRBV11-3 | TGTGCCAGCAGCCAGACAGGTACTCGCTACGAGCAGTACTTC | CASSQTGTRYEQYF
TRBJ2-7 | . | . | TRBV30 | TGTGCCTGGAGTTTTGGGCAGGGAAAATACGAGCAGTACTTC | CAWSFGQGKYEQYF
TRBJ1-2 | . | once | TRBV27 | TGTGCCAGCAGTTTGGGGGCGGTTAACTATGGCTACACCTTC | CASSLGAVNYGYTF
TRBJ1-4 | TRBD1 | once | TRBV29-1 | TGCAGCGCCATTACGACAGGGGGCCATGAAAAACTGTTTTTT | CSAITTGGHEKLFF